The T cell receptor (beta chain) described here comes from a study of T cells in Graves' hyperthyroidism and ophthalmopathy. Stable Graves' hyperthyroidism denoted no ophthalmopathy progression over 18 months. Orbital computed tomography and thyroid ultrasound, together with serum TRAb and thyroxine and clinical symptoms, were used for diagnoses. Findings of the study overall: Model output signaled ophthalmopathy a median approximately 6.2 months ahead of onset.

The ends lost 0 bases at V and 5 bases at J; junction bases unmatched: 10. The CDR3 has 17 residues. Germline-derived CDR1 and CDR2 are LGHDT and YNNKEL (reference sequence). At least ten counts were recorded for this clonotype. What it binds is unknown. Researchers amplified the TCR beta CDR3 regions from RNA transcripts. First-round RT-PCR with HTBI primers amplified the TCR CDR3 region. TCRdb redid the calling of the multiplex PCR reads with MiXCR, one entry per CDR3 protein. There are about 510,000 distinct CDR3 sequences in the sample; around 15% occur only once, and about 15% lies in the top ten.

The source material was blood. This sequence was found in a woman aged 35 to 49 with Graves' hyperthyroidism. The chain carries TRBV3-1 and TRBJ2-1; 7 nucleotides line up with TRBD2. The chain's CDR3 is CASSQEIGTSANNEQFF. DNA of the CDR3: TGTGCCAGCAGCCAAGAAATAGGAACTAGCGCCAACAATGAGCAGTTCTTC.